This TCR beta chain emerged from a study of cytomegalovirus exposure and HLA in healthy donors. Overall study context: Around 89 million unique TCRs from HLA-typed donors made up an early data release. Findings and limits, study-wide: A later analysis, which compared TCR beta chains of equal frequency, found the HLA-associated ones more clonally expanded. Later analysis associated a missense DCLRE1C variant with TCR beta V- and J-gene trimming. Some segments of the V type, notably TRBV6-2 and TRBV6-3, were excluded as indistinguishable.

The CDR3 has 15 amino acids. Germline V gene data show CDR1 as SGHKS and CDR2 as YYEKEE (reference sequence). Trimming pared 5 bases from V and 0 bases from J, leaving 14 bases between. A word on this clone: The antigen is not known.

The PCR had 60 Vbeta and 13 Jbeta primers. Assay: immunoSEQ multiplex PCR; the TCRdb copy retains only in-frame clones and omits some. The table for this sample gives 65,000 to 90,000 clones. The J gene is TRBJ1-1, the V gene TRBV5-5; possibly TRBD1 for D (6 bases). Material for sequencing was PBMCs. The TCR originated in a female donor in good health and CMV-seropositive. CDR3 sequence (DNA): TGTGCCAGCAGTCGCGCAGGACAGTTGAACACTGAAGCTTTCTTT. It codes for CASSRAGQLNTEAFF.